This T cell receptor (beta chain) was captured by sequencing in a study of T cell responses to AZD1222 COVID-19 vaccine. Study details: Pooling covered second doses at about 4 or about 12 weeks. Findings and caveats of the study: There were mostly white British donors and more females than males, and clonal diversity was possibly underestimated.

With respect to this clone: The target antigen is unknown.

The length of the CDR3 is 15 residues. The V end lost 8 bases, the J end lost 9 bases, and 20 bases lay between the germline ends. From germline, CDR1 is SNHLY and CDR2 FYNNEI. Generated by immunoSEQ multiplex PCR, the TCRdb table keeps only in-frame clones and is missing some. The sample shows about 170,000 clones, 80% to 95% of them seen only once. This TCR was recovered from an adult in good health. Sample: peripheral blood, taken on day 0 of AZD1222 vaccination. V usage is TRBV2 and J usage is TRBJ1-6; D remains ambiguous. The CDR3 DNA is TGTGCCAGCGGATTTGAGACGGGAGATTTTTCACCCCTCCACTTT. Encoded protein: CASGFETGDFSPLHF.